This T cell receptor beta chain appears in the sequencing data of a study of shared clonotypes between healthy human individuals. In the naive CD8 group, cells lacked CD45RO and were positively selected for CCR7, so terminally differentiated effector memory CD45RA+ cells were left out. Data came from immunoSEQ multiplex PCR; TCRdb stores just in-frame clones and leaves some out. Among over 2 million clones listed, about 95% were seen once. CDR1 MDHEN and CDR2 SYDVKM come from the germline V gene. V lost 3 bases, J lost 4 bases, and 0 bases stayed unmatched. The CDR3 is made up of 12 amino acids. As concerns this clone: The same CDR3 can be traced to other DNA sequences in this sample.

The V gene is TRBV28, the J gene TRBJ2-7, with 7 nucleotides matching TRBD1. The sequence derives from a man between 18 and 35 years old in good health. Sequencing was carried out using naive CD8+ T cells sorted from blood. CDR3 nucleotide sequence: TGTGCCAGCAGTTTGACAGGGTACGAGCAGTACTTC. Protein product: CASSLTGYEQYF.